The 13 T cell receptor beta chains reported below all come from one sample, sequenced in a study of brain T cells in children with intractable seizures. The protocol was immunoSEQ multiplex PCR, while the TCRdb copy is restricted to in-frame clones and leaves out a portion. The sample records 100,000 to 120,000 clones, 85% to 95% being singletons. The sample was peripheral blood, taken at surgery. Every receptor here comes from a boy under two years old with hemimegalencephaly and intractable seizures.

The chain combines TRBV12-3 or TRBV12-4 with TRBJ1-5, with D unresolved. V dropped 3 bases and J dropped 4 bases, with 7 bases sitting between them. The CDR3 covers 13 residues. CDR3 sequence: CASSFRRNQPQHF. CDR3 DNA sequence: TGTGCCAGCAGTTTTCGGAGGAATCAGCCCCAGCATTTT.

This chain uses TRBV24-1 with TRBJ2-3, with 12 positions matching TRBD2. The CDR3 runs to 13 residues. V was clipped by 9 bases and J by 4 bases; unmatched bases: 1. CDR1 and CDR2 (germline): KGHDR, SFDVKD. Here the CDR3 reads CATRLAGADTQYF. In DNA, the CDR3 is TGTGCCACCCGACTAGCGGGAGCAGATACGCAGTATTTT.

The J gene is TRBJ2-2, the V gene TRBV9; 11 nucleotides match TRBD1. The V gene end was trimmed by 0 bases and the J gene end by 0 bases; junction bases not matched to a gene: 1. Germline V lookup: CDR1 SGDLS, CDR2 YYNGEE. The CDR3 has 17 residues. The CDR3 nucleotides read TGTGCCAGCAGCGTAGCGGGACAGGGGGCGAACACCGGGGAGCTGTTTTTT. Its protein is CASSVAGQGANTGELFF. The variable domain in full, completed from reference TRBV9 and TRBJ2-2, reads DSGVTQTPKHLITATGQRVTLRCSPRSGDLSVYWYQQSLDQGLQFLIQYYNGEERAKGNILERFSAQQFPDLHSELNLSSLELGDSALYFCASSVAGQGANTGELFFGEGSRLTVL.

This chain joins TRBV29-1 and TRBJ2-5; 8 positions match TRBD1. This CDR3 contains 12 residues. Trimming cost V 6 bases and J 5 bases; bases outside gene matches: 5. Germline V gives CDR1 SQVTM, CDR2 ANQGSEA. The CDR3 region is CSVAGQGETQYF. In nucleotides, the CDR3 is TGCAGCGTGGCCGGACAGGGTGAGACCCAGTACTTC. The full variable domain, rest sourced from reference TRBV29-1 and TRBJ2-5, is SAVISQKPSRDICQRGTSLTIQCQVDSQVTMMFWYRQQPGQSLTLIATANQGSEATYESGFVIDKFPISRPNLTFSTLTVSNMSPEDSSIYLCSVAGQGETQYFGPGTRLLVL.

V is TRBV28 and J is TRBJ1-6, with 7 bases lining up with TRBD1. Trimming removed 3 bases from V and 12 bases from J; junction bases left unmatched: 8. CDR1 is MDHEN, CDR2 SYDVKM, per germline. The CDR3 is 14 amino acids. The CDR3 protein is CASSLFRQGEPLHF. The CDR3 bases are TGTGCCAGCAGTTTGTTCCGACAGGGTGAACCCCTCCACTTT.

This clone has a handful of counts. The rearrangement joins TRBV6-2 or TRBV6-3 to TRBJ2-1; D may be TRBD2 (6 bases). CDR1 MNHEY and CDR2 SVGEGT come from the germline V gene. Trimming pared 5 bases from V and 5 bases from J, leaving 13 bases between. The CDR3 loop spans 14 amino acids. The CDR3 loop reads CASSRGSGNNEQFF. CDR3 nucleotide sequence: TGTGCCAGCAGTCGGGGTAGCGGCAACAATGAGCAGTTCTTC.

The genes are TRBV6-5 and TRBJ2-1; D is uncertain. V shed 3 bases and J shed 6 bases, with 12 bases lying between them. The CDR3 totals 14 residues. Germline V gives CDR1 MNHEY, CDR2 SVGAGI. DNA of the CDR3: TGTGCCAGCAGTTATCGTCCCGCCCTCAATGAGCAGTTCTTC. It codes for CASSYRPALNEQFF.

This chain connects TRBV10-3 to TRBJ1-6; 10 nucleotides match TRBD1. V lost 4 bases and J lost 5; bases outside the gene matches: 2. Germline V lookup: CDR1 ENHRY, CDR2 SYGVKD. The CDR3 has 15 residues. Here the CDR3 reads CAISGQGANNSPLHF. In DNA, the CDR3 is TGTGCCATCAGTGGACAGGGGGCGAATAATTCACCCCTCCACTTT.

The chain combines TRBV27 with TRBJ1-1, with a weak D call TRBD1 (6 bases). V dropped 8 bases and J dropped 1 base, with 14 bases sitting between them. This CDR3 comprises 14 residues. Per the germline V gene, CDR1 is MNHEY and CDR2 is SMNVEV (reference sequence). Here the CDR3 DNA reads TGTGCCAGCTCTCCAGGGGCATCGAACACTGAAGCTTTCTTT. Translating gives CASSPGASNTEAFF.

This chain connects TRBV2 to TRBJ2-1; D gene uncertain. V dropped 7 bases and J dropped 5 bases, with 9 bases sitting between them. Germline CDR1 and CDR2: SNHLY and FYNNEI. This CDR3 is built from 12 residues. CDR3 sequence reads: CASIKSNNEQFF. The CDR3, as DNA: TGTGCCAGCATTAAAAGCAACAATGAGCAGTTCTTC.

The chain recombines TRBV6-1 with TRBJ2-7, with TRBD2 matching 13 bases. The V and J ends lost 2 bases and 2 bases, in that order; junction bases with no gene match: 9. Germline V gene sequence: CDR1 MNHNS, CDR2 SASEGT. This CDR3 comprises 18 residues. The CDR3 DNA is TGTGCCAGCAGTGAATCATGGTTACTAGCGGGAGGGCCCTACGAGCAGTACTTC. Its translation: CASSESWLLAGGPYEQYF.

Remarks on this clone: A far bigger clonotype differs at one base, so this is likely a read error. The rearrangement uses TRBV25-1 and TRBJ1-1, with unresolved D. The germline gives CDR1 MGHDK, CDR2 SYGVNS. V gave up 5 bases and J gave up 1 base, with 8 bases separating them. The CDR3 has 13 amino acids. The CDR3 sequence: CASSPYRNTEAFF. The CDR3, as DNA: TGTGCCAGCAGTCCCTACAGGAACACTGAAGCTTTCTTT.

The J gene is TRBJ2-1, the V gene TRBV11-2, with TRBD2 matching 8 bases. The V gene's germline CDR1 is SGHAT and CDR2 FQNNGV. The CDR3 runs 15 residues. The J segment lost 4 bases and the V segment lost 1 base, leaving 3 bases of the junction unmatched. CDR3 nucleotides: TGTGCCAGCAGCTTAGGGGCTAGCGGGTACAATGAGCAGTTCTTC. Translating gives CASSLGASGYNEQFF.